This T cell receptor (beta chain) originates from a study of blood T cell repertoires in COVID-19. Study background: Nucleic acid was either cDNA or gDNA, and it came from T cells, B-cell-depleted T cells, or PBMCs.

This CDR3 contains 13 residues. CDR1 is SGDLS and CDR2 is YYNGEE in the germline V gene. The V and J ends lost 2 bases and 4 bases respectively, with 9 bases between them. Repertoires were generated with immunoSEQ multiplex PCR, while TCRdb's copy carries only in-frame clones and drops some. The sample holds 400,000 or so clones; less than 95% are singletons and the top ten take 0.6%. The sequenced sample consisted of PBMCs or T cells enriched from blood (not recorded which). This receptor was identified in a man between 18 and 35 years old who had recovered from COVID-19. The J gene is TRBJ1-1, the V gene TRBV9; D not certain. In DNA form, the CDR3 reads TGTGCCAGCAGCGTCCTTGTTAGCACTGAAGCTTTCTTT. Translation gives CASSVLVSTEAFF.